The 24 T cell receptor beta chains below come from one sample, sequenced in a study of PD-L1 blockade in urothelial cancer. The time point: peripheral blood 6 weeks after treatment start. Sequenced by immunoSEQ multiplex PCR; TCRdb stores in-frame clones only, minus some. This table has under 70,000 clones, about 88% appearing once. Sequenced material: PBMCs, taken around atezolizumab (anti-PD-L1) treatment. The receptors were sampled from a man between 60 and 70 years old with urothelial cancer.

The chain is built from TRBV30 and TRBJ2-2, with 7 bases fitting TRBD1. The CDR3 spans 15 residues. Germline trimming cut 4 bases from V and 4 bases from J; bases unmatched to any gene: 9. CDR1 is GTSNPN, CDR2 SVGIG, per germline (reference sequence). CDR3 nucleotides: TGTGCCTGGAAGAGTTGGGACAGCCTCACCGGGGAGCTGTTTTTT. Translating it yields CAWKSWDSLTGELFF.

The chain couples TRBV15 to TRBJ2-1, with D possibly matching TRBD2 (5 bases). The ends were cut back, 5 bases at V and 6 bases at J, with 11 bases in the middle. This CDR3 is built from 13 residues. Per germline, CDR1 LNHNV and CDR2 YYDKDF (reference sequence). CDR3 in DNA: TGTGCCACCAGCCAGCGGCGTACCAATGAGCAGTTCTTC. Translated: CATSQRRTNEQFF. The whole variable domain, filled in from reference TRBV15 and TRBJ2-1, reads DAMVIQNPRYQVTQFGKPVTLSCSQTLNHNVMYWYQQKSSQAPKLLFHYYDKDFNNEADTPDNFQSRRPNTSFCFLDIRSPGLGDTAMYLCATSQRRTNEQFFGPGTRLTVL.

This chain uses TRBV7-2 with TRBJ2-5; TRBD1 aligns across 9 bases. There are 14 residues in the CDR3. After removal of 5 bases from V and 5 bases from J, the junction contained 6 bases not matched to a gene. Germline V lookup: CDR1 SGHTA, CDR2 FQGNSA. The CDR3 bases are TGTGCCAGCAGCGCCCGGACAGGGGATGAGACCCAGTACTTC. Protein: CASSARTGDETQYF.

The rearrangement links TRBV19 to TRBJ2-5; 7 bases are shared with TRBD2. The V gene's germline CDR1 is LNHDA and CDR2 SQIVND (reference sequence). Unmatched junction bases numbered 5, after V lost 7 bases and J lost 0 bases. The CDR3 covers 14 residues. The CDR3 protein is CASKRTSDQETQYF. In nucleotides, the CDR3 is TGTGCCAGTAAAAGAACTAGCGACCAAGAGACCCAGTACTTC.

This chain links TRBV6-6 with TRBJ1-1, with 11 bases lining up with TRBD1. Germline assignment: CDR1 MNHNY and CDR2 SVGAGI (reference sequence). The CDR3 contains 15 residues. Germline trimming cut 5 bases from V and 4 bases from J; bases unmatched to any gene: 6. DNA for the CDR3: TGTGCCAGCAGTCCCCGGGACAGGGGGGGCACTGAAGCTTTCTTT. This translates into CASSPRDRGGTEAFF.

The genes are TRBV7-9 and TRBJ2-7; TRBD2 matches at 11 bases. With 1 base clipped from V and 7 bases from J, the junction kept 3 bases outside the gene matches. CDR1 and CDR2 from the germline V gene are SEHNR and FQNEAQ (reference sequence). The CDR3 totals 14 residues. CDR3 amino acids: CASSLVAGGSEQYF. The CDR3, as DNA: TGTGCCAGCAGCTTAGTAGCGGGAGGGTCTGAGCAGTACTTC.

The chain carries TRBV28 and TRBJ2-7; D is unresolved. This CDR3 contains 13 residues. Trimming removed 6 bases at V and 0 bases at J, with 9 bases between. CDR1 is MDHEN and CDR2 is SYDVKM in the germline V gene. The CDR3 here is CASRGRRSYEQYF. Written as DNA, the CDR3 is TGTGCCAGCAGGGGCAGGCGCTCCTACGAGCAGTACTTC.

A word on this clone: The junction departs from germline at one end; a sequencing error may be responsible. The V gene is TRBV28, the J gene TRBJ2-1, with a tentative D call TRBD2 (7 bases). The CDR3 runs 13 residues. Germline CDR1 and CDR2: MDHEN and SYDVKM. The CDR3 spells CASSGGGYSEQFF. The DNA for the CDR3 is TGTGCCAGCAGTGGGGGGGGCTACAGTGAGCAGTTCTTC.

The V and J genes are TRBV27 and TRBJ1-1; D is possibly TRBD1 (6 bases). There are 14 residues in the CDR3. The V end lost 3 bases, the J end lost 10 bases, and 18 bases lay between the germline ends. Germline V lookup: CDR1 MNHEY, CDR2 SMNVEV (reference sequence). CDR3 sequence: CASSLGGGGFVAFF. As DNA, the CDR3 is TGTGCCAGCAGTTTGGGGGGCGGGGGGTTCGTAGCTTTCTTT.

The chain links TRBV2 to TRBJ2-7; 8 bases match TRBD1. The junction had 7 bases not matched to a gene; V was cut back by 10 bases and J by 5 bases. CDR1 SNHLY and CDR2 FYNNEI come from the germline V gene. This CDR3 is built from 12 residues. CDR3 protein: CATGQGPHEQYF. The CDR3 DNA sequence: TGTGCCACTGGACAGGGTCCCCACGAGCAGTACTTC.

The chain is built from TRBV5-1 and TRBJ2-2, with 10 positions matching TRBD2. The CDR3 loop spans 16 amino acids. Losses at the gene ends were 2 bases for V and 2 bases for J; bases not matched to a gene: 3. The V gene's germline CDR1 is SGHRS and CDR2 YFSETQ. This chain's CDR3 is CASSFSGGHNTGELFF. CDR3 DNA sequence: TGCGCCAGCAGCTTTAGCGGGGGGCACAACACCGGGGAGCTGTTTTTT.

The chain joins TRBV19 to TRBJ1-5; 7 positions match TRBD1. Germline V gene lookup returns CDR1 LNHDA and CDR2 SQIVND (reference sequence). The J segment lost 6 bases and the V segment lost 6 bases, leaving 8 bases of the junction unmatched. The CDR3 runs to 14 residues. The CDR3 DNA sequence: TGTGCCAGTAGGATTGCAGGGGGGTCTCAGCCCCAGCATTTT. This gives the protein CASRIAGGSQPQHF.

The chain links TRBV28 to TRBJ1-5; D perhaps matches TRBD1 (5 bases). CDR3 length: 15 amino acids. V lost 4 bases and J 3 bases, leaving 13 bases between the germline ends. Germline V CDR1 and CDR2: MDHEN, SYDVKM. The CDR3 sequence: CASSSLGGDNQPQHF. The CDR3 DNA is TGTGCCAGCAGTTCCCTCGGGGGTGACAATCAGCCCCAGCATTTT.

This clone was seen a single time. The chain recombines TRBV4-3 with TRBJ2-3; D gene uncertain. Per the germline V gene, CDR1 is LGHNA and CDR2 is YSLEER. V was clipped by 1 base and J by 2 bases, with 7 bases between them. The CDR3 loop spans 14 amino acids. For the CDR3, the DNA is TGCGCCAGCAGCCAAGGACTTTTCACAGATACGCAGTATTTT. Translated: CASSQGLFTDTQYF.

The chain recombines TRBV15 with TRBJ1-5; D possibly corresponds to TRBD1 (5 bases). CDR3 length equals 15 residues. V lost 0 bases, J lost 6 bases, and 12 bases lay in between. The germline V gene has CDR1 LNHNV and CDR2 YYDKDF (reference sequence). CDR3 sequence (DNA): TGTGCCACCAGCAGAGATGCGCGGGGCGGTCAGCCCCAGCATTTT. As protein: CATSRDARGGQPQHF.

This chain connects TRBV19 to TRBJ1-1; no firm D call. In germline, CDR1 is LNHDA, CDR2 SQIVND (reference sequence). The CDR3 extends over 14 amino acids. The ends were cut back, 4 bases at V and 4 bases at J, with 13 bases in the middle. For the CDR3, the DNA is TGTGCCAGTAGTAGTCTCATAGGAGGCACTGAAGCTTTCTTT. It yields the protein CASSSLIGGTEAFF.

DNA of the CDR3: TGTGCCAGCAGCGTTACAGGGCAGCTCTTATTTTACAATGAGCAGTTCTTC. Its translation is CASSVTGQLLFYNEQFF. The chain joins TRBV9 to TRBJ2-1, with a tentative D call TRBD1 (6 bases). Germline CDR1 reads SGDLS; CDR2 reads YYNGEE. V was trimmed by 2 bases and J by 4 bases, leaving 19 bases between them. The CDR3 covers 17 residues.

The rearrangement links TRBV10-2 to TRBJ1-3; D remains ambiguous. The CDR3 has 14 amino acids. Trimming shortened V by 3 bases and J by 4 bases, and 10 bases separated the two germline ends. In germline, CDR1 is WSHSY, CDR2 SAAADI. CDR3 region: CASSELSRGNTIYF. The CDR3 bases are TGCGCCAGCAGTGAACTGTCTAGAGGAAACACCATATATTTT.

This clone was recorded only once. The CDR3 loop is CASTRDNEQFF. CDR3 nucleotide sequence: TGTGCCAGCACCAGGGACAATGAGCAGTTCTTC. The chain carries TRBV6-6 and TRBJ2-1; D is perhaps TRBD1 (5 bases). Germline V gene lookup returns CDR1 MNHNY and CDR2 SVGAGI (reference sequence). This CDR3 is built from 11 residues. The V end lost 7 bases, the J end lost 5 bases, and 6 bases lay between the germline ends.

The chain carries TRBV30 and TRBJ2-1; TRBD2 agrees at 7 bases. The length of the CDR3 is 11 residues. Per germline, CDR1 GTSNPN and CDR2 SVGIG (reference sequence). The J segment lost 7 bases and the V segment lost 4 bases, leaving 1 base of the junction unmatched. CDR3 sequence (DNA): TGTGCCTGGACGCGGGGGAATGAGCAGTTCTTC. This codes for CAWTRGNEQFF.

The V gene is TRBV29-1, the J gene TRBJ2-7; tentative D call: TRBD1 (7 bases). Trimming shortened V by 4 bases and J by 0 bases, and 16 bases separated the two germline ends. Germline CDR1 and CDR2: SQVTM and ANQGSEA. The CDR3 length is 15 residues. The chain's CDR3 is CSVAARDRYSYEQYF. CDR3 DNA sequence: TGCAGCGTTGCCGCGCGGGACAGATACTCCTACGAGCAGTACTTC.

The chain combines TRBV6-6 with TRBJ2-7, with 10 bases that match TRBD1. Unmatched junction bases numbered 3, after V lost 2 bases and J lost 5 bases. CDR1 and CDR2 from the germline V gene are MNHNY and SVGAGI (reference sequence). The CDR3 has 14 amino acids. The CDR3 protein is CASSYRTGGHEQYF. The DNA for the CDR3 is TGTGCCAGCAGTTACCGGACAGGGGGGCACGAGCAGTACTTC.

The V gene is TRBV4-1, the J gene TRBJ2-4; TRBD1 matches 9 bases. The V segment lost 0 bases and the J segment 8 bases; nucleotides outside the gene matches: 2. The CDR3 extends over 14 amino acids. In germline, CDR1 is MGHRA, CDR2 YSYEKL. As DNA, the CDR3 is TGCGCCAGCAGCCAAGATACAGGGGGCTACATTCAGTACTTC. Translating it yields CASSQDTGGYIQYF.

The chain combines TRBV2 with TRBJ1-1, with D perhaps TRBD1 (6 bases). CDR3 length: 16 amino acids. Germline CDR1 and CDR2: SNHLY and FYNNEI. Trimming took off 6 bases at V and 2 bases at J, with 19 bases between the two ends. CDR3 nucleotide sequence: TGTGCCAGCAGAGTCAGGACAGCCTCCTCAAACACTGAAGCTTTCTTT. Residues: CASRVRTASSNTEAFF.